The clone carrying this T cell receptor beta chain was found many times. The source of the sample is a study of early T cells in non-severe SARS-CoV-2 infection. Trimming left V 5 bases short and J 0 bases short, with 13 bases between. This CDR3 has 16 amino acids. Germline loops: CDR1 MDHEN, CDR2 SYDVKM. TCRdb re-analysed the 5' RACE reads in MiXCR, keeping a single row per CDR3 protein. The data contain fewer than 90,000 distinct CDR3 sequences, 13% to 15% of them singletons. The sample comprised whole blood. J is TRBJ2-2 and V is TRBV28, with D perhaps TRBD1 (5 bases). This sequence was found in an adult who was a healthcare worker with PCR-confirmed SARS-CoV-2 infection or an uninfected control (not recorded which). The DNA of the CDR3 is TGTGCCAGCAGTCCCCTCCCAGGGTCGAACACCGGGGAGCTGTTTTTT. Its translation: CASSPLPGSNTGELFF.